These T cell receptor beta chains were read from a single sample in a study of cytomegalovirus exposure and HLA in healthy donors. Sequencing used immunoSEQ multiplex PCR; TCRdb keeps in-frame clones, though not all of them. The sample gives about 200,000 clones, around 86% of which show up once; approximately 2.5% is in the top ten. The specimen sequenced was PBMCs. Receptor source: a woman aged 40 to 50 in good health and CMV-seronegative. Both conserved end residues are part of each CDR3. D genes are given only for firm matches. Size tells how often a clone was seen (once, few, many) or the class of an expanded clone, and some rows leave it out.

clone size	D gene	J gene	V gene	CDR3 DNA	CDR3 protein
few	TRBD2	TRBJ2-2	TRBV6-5	TGTGCCAGCAGACTAGCGGGAGGGAGCACCGGGGAGCTGTTTTTT	CASRLAGGSTGELFF
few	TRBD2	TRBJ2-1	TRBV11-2	TGTGCCAGCAGCTTAGTTCGCGGGAGCTCCTACAATGAGCAGTTCTTC	CASSLVRGSSYNEQFF
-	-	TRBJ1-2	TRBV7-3	TGTGCCAGCAGCTTAGGGGGCGCCGACTATGGCTACACCTTC	CASSLGGADYGYTF
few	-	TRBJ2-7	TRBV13	TGTGCTTTTTTCAAGCAGAAGGCGGCATACGAGCAGTACTTC	CAFFKQKAAYEQYF
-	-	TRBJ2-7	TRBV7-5	TGTGTCAGAAGCTTAGAAGAGGGTTTCTCCTACGAGCAGTACTTC	CVRSLEEGFSYEQYF
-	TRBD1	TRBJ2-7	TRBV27	TGTGCCAGCAGTCCACCCGGCGTAGGGACAGCCCAGAAAAAGGGCGAGCAGTACTTC	CASSPPGVGTAQKKGEQYF
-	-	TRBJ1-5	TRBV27	TGTGCCAGCGGAAGAAGACAGGCCTTGGATGGCAATCAGCCCCAGCATTTT	CASGRRQALDGNQPQHF
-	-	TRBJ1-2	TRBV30	TGTGCCTGGAGTGTTGTCCGGCGGGGTGGCTACACCTTC	CAWSVVRRGGYTF
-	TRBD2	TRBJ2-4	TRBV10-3	TGTGCCATCAGTGAGTTCGTCGGGGGGGACAAAAACATTCAGTACTTC	CAISEFVGGDKNIQYF
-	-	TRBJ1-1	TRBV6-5	TGTGCCAGCAGTTACTCCGCCGGTGGAGGGAACACTGAAGCTTTCTTT	CASSYSAGGGNTEAFF